The source of this TCR beta chain is a study of T cells expressing NK-cell markers. Study overall: Sequencing covered eight donors, seven HCMV-seropositive and one seronegative.

TCRdb re-analyzed the 5' RACE reads; it lists each CDR3 protein once, without DNA. The data show some 150,000 distinct CDR3 sequences, and the top ten clones hold less than 40%. General study points: The share of CD8+ T cells held by dominant NKG2C+ clonotypes was about 1.0-8% in several donors.

Note on this clonotype: The target antigen is unknown.

The germline V gene has CDR1 MRHNA and CDR2 SNTAGT. The CDR3 spans 14 residues. Source material: blood T cells: a sorted CD56 or NKG2C T cell subset, CD4+ or CD8+ T cells, or bulk PBMC T cells (not recorded which). The TCR sequence derives from a woman aged 45-65 years in good health. The chain has TRBV6-4 and TRBJ2-2. CDR3 loop: CASSRYISSGELFF.